The rows below give T cell receptor beta chains drawn from one sample of a study of control samples from healthy donors and cancer patients. Generated by immunoSEQ multiplex PCR, the TCRdb table keeps only in-frame clones and is missing some. The table lists over 200,000 clones, 82% of them singletons. The sequenced sample was PBMCs. The source is a woman between 55 and 75 years old with lung cancer. The CDR3 runs from the conserved cysteine through the conserved F or W. The order of the fields is J gene, V gene, clone size, CDR3 protein. For some rows the clone size is stated as once, few or many, or as a class when expanded; others skip it.

j_gene: TRBJ1-5; v_gene: TRBV7-3; abundance: NA; CDR3aa: CASSGQVGEPQHF
j_gene: TRBJ2-4; v_gene: TRBV11-2; abundance: NA; CDR3aa: CASSPQGAKNIQYF
j_gene: TRBJ1-1; v_gene: TRBV27; abundance: NA; CDR3aa: CASSSHRGPITEAFF
j_gene: TRBJ2-2; v_gene: TRBV6-5; abundance: NA; CDR3aa: CASSDRVTGELFF
j_gene: TRBJ1-5; v_gene: TRBV19; abundance: NA; CDR3aa: CASSPQRQPQHF
j_gene: TRBJ2-5; v_gene: TRBV5-1; abundance: NA; CDR3aa: CASILGPQETQYF
j_gene: TRBJ1-6; v_gene: TRBV6-5; abundance: NA; CDR3aa: CASSYRFSPLHF
j_gene: TRBJ2-3; v_gene: TRBV5-1; abundance: NA; CDR3aa: CASSSDFRTSAPRSPTDTQYF
j_gene: TRBJ2-1; v_gene: TRBV19; abundance: NA; CDR3aa: CASWALAGSNNEQFF
j_gene: TRBJ2-7; v_gene: TRBV21-1; abundance: NA; CDR3aa: CASSPQRQGCEQYF
j_gene: TRBJ1-5; v_gene: TRBV23-1; abundance: NA; CDR3aa: CASRPDPGGSNQPQHF
j_gene: TRBJ2-3; v_gene: TRBV19; abundance: NA; CDR3aa: CASSPRQGATDTQYF
j_gene: TRBJ1-6; v_gene: TRBV28; abundance: NA; CDR3aa: CASFRQGGSPLHF
j_gene: TRBJ2-3; v_gene: TRBV5-1; abundance: NA; CDR3aa: CASSLFSATDTQYF
j_gene: TRBJ2-1; v_gene: TRBV27; abundance: NA; CDR3aa: CASSLAGGALNNEQFF
j_gene: TRBJ1-1; v_gene: TRBV18; abundance: once; CDR3aa: CASSPSLTGMNTEAFF
j_gene: TRBJ1-3; v_gene: TRBV3-1/TRBV3-2; abundance: NA; CDR3aa: CASSQVGQGYGNTIYF
j_gene: TRBJ1-1; v_gene: TRBV28; abundance: NA; CDR3aa: CASSLTRVNTEAFF
j_gene: TRBJ1-2; v_gene: TRBV12-3/TRBV12-4; abundance: NA; CDR3aa: CASSLGPDGYTF
j_gene: TRBJ1-2; v_gene: TRBV10-3; abundance: NA; CDR3aa: CAISDPGGVYGYTF
j_gene: TRBJ2-3; v_gene: TRBV5-1; abundance: NA; CDR3aa: CASSLDRGTDTQYF
j_gene: TRBJ2-5; v_gene: TRBV25-1; abundance: NA; CDR3aa: CASNEGTGWRETQYF